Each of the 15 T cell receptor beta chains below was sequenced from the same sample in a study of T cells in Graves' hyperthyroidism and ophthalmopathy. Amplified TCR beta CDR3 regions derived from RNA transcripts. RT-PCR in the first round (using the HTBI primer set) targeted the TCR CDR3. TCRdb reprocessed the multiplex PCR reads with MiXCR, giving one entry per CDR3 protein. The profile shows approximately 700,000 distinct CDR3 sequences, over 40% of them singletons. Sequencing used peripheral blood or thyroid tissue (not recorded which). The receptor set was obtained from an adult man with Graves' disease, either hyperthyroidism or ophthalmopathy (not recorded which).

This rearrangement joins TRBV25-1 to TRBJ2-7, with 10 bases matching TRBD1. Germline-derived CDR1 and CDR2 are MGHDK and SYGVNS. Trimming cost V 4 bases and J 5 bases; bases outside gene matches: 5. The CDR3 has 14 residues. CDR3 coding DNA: TGTGCCAGCAGTGCGGGGACAGGGGCGGACGAGCAGTACTTC. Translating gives CASSAGTGADEQYF.

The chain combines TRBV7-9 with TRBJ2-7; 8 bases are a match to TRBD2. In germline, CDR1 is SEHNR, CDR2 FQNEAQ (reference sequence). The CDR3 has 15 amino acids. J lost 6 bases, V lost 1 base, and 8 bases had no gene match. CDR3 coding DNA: TGTGCCAGCAGCTTAGAGCCGGGGGGGGTTTTCGAGCAGTACTTC. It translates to CASSLEPGGVFEQYF.

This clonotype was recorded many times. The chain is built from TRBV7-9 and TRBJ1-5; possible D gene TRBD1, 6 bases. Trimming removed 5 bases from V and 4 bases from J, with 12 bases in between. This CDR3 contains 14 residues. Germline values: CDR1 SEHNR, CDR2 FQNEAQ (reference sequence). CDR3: CASSLDGTNQPQHF. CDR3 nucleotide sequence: TGTGCCAGCAGCCTGGACGGGACAAATCAGCCCCAGCATTTT.

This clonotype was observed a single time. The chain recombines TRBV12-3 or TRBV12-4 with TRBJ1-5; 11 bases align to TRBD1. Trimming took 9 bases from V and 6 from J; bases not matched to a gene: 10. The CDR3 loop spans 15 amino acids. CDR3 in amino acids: CASSIGQGASQPQHF. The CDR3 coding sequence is TGTGCCAGTAGTATCGGACAGGGGGCGTCTCAGCCCCAGCATTTT.

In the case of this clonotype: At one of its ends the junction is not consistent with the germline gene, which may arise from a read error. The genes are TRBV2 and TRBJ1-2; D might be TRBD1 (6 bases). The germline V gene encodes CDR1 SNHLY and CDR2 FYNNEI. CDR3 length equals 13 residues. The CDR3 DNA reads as TGTGCCAGCGGATTTGGACAGAACTATGGCTACGCCTTC. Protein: CASGFGQNYGYAF.

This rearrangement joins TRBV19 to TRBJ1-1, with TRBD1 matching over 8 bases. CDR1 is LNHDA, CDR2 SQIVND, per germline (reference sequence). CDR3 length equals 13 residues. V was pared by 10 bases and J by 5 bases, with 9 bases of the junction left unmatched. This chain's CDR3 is CATRTGSRTEAFF. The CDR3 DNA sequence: TGTGCCACTCGGACAGGGTCGAGGACTGAAGCTTTCTTT.

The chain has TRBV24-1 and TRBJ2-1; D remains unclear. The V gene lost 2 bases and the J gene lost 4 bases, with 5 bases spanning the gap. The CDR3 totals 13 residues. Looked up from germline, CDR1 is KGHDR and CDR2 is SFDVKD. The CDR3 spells CATSDWGYNEQFF. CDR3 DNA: TGTGCCACCAGTGATTGGGGATACAATGAGCAGTTCTTC.

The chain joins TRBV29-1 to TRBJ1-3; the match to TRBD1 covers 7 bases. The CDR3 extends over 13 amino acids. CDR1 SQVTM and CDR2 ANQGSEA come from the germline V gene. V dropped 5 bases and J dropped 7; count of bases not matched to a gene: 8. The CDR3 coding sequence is TGCAGCGTTAGACAGGGTGAACCGAACACCATATATTTT. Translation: CSVRQGEPNTIYF.

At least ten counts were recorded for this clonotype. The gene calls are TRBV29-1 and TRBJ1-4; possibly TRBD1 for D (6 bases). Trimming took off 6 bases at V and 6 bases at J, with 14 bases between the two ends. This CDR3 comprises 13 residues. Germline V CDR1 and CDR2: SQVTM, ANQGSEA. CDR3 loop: CSVEGGNDEKLFF. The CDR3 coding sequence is TGCAGCGTCGAGGGGGGAAACGATGAAAAACTGTTTTTT.

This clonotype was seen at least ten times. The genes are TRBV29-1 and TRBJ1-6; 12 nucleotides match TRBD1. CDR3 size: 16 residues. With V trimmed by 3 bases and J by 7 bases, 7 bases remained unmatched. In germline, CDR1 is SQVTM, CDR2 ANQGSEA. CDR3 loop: CSVDLGTGGLNSPLHF. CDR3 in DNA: TGCAGCGTTGACTTGGGGACAGGGGGCCTGAATTCACCCCTCCACTTT.

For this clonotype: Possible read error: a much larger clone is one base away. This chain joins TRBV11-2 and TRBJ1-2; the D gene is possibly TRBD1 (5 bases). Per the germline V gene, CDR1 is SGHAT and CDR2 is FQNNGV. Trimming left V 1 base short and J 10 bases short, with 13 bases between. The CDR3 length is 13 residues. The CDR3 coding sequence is TGTGCCAGCAGCTTAGTCCAGGGCGGTGCCTACACCTTC. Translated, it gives CASSLVQGGAYTF.

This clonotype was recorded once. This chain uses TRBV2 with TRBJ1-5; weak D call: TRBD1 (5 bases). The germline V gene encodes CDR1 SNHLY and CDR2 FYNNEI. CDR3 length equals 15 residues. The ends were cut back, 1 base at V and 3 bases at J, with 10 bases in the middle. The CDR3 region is CASSEEGHINQPQHF. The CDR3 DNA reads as TGTGCCAGCAGTGAAGAGGGGCACATCAATCAGCCCCAGCATTTT. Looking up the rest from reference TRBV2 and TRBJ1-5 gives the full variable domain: EPEVTQTPSHQVTQMGQEVILRCVPISNHLYFYWYRQILGQKVEFLVSFYNNEISEKSEIFDDQFSVERPDGSNFTLKIRSTKLEDSAMYFCASSEEGHINQPQHFGDGTRLSIL.

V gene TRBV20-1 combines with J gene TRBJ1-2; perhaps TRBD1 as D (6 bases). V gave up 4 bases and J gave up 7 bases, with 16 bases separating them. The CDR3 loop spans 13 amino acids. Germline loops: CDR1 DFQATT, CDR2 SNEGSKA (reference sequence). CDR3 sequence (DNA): TGCAGTGCTACGACAGCAGGGGCAGGTGGCTACACCTTC. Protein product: CSATTAGAGGYTF.

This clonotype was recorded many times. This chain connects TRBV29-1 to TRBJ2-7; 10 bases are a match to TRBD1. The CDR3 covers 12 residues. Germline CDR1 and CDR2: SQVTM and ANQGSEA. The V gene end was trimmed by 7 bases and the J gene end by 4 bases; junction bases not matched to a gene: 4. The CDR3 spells CSAGQGIYEQYF. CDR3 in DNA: TGCAGCGCGGGACAGGGGATTTACGAGCAGTACTTC.

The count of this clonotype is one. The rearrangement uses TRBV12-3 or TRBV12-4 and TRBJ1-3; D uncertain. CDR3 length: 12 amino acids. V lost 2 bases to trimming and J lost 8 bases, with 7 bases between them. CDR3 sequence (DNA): TGTGCCAGCAGTTTAAGGCGGGACACCATATATTTT. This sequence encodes CASSLRRDTIYF.